This T cell receptor beta chain was found in a study of blood T cell repertoires in COVID-19. Across the whole study: COVID-19 samples collected from the United States, Italy and Spain covered acute and convalescent phases. PBMCs, B-cell-depleted T cells, or T cells were the source of the cDNA or gDNA that made up the material.

In the study's own analysis: Amplification of reference gene primers was used by the study to estimate nucleated cell counts. Clones were sequenced by immunoSEQ multiplex PCR, and TCRdb holds only the in-frame ones, with some missing. That table furnishes V, J and clone size, whereas the DNA furnished D and trimming. The sample comprises around 270,000 clones, 75% to 95% of which are singletons, and about 2.5% rests with the top ten. Patients at the Seattle site were enrolled during active infection and followed longitudinally. Germline CDR1 reads LGHDT; CDR2 reads YNNKEL (reference sequence). CDR3 length equals 17 residues. The V end lost 0 bases, the J end lost 10 bases, and 22 bases lay between the germline ends.

The origin of this receptor is a person aged 18 to 35 with COVID-19, enrolled during active disease. Material: peripheral blood. The rearrangement joins TRBV3-1 (or the pseudogene TRBV3-2) to TRBJ2-1; D is perhaps TRBD1 (6 bases). CDR3 in DNA: TGTGCCAGCAGCCAAGATCTGGGACAACACATGGAAGGAGAGCAGTTCTTC. It specifies CASSQDLGQHMEGEQFF.